What follows are 16 T cell receptor beta chains derived from one specimen sequenced in a study of blood T cell repertoires in COVID-19. Sequencing was performed with immunoSEQ multiplex PCR; in TCRdb, only in-frame clones are kept and a portion is missing. The data hold about 88,000 clones, with roughly 88% observed a single time. Sequencing was carried out using peripheral blood. The receptors shown here come from a man between 18 and 35 years old with COVID-19, enrolled during active disease.

This rearrangement joins TRBV7-2 to TRBJ1-5; no firm D call. The V gene lost 1 base and the J gene lost 1 base, with 11 bases spanning the gap. Per the germline V gene, CDR1 is SGHTA and CDR2 is FQGNSA. This CDR3 is 16 amino acids long. This CDR3 reads CASSLEFSGSNQPQHF. The CDR3 coding sequence is TGTGCCAGCAGCTTAGAATTTTCGGGGAGCAATCAGCCCCAGCATTTT.

The rearrangement uses TRBV19 and TRBJ1-5; D unclear. This CDR3 contains 15 residues. Germline CDR1 reads LNHDA; CDR2 reads SQIVND (reference sequence). With 0 bases removed from V and 1 base from J, the gap between germline ends came to 7 bases. DNA of the CDR3: TGTGCCAGTAGTATAGACCAGATAAGCAATCAGCCCCAGCATTTT. The encoded protein is CASSIDQISNQPQHF.

V is TRBV5-1 and J is TRBJ2-7; 7 nucleotides align to TRBD2. CDR3 length equals 14 residues. The V gene end was trimmed by 0 bases and the J gene end by 3 bases; junction bases not matched to a gene: 3. The germline CDR1 and CDR2 sequences are SGHRS and YFSETQ. The CDR3 sequence is CASSLEGGSYEQYF. CDR3 nucleotides: TGCGCCAGCAGCTTGGAGGGAGGGAGCTACGAGCAGTACTTC.

This clone was counted only a few times. The V gene is TRBV11-2, the J gene TRBJ2-7; 9 bases agree with TRBD2. Trimming removed 5 bases from V and 0 bases from J; junction bases left unmatched: 5. The CDR3 consists of 15 residues. Per germline, CDR1 SGHAT and CDR2 FQNNGV. The CDR3 region is CASSAISGSSYEQYF. CDR3 nucleotide sequence: TGTGCCAGCAGCGCTATTAGCGGGAGCTCCTACGAGCAGTACTTC. The whole variable domain, remainder taken from reference TRBV11-2 and TRBJ2-7, is EAGVAQSPRYKIIEKRQSVAFWCNPISGHATLYWYQQILGQGPKLLIQFQNNGVVDDSQLPKDRFSAERLKGVDSTLKIQPAKLEDSAVYLCASSAISGSSYEQYFGPGTRLTVT.

The gene calls are TRBV6-6 and TRBJ2-7, with D tentatively TRBD2 (5 bases). Germline V CDR1 and CDR2: MNHNY, SVGAGI (reference sequence). Deletions cut 2 bases from V and 9 bases from J, with 17 bases between. The CDR3 sequence is 14 residues long. The CDR3 sequence: CASSYVPWGEGQYF. The CDR3 bases are TGTGCCAGCAGTTACGTCCCGTGGGGAGAAGGGCAGTACTTC.

This chain joins TRBV27 and TRBJ2-7, with D maybe TRBD2 (6 bases). V dropped 5 bases and J dropped 0 bases, with 14 bases sitting between them. CDR1 is MNHEY and CDR2 is SMNVEV in the germline V gene (reference sequence). The length of the CDR3 is 15 residues. CDR3 sequence: CASSDTSYSSYEQYF. DNA for the CDR3: TGTGCCAGCAGTGACACTAGCTATAGCTCCTACGAGCAGTACTTC.

V and J are TRBV6-4 and TRBJ2-1, with 10 bases identical to TRBD2. Germline assignment: CDR1 MRHNA and CDR2 SNTAGT. The CDR3 sequence is 14 residues long. After removal of 0 bases from V and 8 bases from J, the junction contained 1 base not matched to a gene. The CDR3 region has the DNA TGTGCCAGCAGTGACTCCGGGACTAGCGATGAGCAGTTCTTC. This sequence encodes CASSDSGTSDEQFF.

V gene TRBV27 combines with J gene TRBJ1-5, with a possible D match to TRBD1 (6 bases). CDR1 is MNHEY and CDR2 is SMNVEV in the germline V gene (reference sequence). The germline V and J ends were trimmed by 5 bases and 5 bases, with 13 bases remaining between them. The CDR3 has 14 amino acids. The CDR3 reads CASSARTADQPQHF. The DNA of the CDR3 is TGTGCCAGCAGTGCGCGGACAGCGGATCAGCCCCAGCATTTT.

The rearrangement joins TRBV24-1 to TRBJ1-5; TRBD1 aligns across 7 bases. Germline CDR1 reads KGHDR; CDR2 reads SFDVKD. J was trimmed by 5 bases and V by 7 bases; bases with no gene match: 10. The CDR3 length is 15 residues. In DNA form, the CDR3 reads TGTGCCACCAGGGGCCAACCCGACAGGGATCAGCCCCAGCATTTT. Encoded protein: CATRGQPDRDQPQHF.

The chain is built from TRBV6-5 and TRBJ2-5; 7 bases agree with TRBD1. Germline trimming cut 0 bases from V and 1 base from J; bases unmatched to any gene: 2. Germline CDR1 and CDR2: MNHEY and SVGAGI. The CDR3 extends over 15 amino acids. This CDR3 is CASSYSHRGQETQYF. CDR3 nucleotides: TGTGCCAGCAGTTACTCTCACAGGGGCCAAGAGACCCAGTACTTC.

The CDR3 DNA reads as TGTGCCAGCAGCTTATCTGCGACTAGCGGGAGGAACGAGCAGTACTTC. This gives the protein CASSLSATSGRNEQYF. The chain links TRBV13 to TRBJ2-7, with 13 positions matching TRBD2. V trimming: 2 bases; J trimming: 5 bases; junction bases outside the gene matches: 6. Germline V gives CDR1 PRHDT, CDR2 FYEKMQ (reference sequence). CDR3 size: 16 residues.

This chain links TRBV9 with TRBJ1-6; 10 bases map to TRBD1. The CDR3 extends over 16 amino acids. V dropped 0 bases and J dropped 7; count of bases not matched to a gene: 4. Germline V gene data show CDR1 as SGDLS and CDR2 as YYNGEE. The CDR3 spells CASSVAATGGNSPLHF. CDR3 sequence (DNA): TGTGCCAGCAGCGTAGCTGCGACAGGGGGCAATTCACCCCTCCACTTT.

This clone was recorded at least ten times. The chain is built from TRBV4-3 and TRBJ1-5; D remains unclear. The germline gives CDR1 LGHNA, CDR2 YSLEER. The CDR3 loop spans 15 amino acids. The germline V and J ends were trimmed by 0 bases and 6 bases, with 12 bases remaining between them. The CDR3 bases are TGCGCCAGCAGCCAAGACGTGGGCTCGGCTCAGCCCCAGCATTTT. The encoded protein is CASSQDVGSAQPQHF.

J is TRBJ2-3 and V is TRBV7-2; 9 nucleotides agree with TRBD2. CDR1 and CDR2 from the germline V gene are SGHTA and FQGNSA. The CDR3 loop spans 14 amino acids. The trim removed 6 bases at V and 0 bases at J, leaving 1 base unmatched. This chain's CDR3 is CASRTSGSTDTQYF. CDR3 sequence (DNA): TGTGCCAGCAGGACTAGCGGTAGCACAGATACGCAGTATTTT.

The chain recombines TRBV6-5 with TRBJ1-6, with 7 bases matching TRBD1. The CDR3 has 14 residues. J gave up 7 bases and V 6 bases, and 6 bases lay outside the gene matches. Germline V CDR1 and CDR2: MNHEY, SVGAGI. CDR3 sequence reads: CASRITGENSPLHF. The CDR3 DNA reads TGTGCCAGCAGGATTACAGGGGAAAATTCACCCCTCCACTTT.

The chain uses TRBV11-2 and TRBJ2-3; 11 bases align to TRBD2. The germline gives CDR1 SGHAT, CDR2 FQNNGV. This CDR3 contains 16 residues. V was pared by 3 bases and J by 7 bases, with 9 bases of the junction left unmatched. This chain's CDR3 is CASSFEFGTSGYTQYF. The CDR3 DNA reads TGTGCCAGCAGCTTTGAATTTGGGACTAGCGGCTATACGCAGTATTTT.